A single T cell receptor (beta chain) is shown here with its context. The data stem from a study of blood T cell repertoires in COVID-19. V shed 10 bases and J 5 bases; nucleotides not matched to a gene: 7. There are 14 residues in the CDR3. Germline-derived CDR1 and CDR2 are ENHRY and SYGVKD. Assay: immunoSEQ multiplex PCR; the TCRdb copy retains only in-frame clones and omits some. The sample consists of nearly 200,000 clones, roughly 88% of them appearing once. Sequenced: peripheral blood. This rearrangement joins TRBV10-3 to TRBJ2-5; the match to TRBD2 covers 13 bases. The receptor was derived from a woman aged 40 to 50 who had recovered from COVID-19. The CDR3, as DNA: TGTGCCAGCGGCGGGACTAGCGGGACGGAGACCCAGTACTTC. Translated: CASGGTSGTETQYF.